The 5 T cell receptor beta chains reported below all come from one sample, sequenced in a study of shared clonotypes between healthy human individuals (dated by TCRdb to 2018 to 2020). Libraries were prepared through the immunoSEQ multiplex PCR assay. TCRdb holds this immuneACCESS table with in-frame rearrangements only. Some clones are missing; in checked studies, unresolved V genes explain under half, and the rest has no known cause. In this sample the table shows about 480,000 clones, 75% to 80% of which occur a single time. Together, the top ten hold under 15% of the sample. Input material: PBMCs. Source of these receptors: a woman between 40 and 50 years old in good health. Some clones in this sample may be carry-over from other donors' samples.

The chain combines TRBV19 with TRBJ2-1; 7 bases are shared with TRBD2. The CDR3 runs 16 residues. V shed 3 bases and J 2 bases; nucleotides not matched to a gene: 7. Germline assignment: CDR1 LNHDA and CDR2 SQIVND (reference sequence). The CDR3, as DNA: TGTGCCAGTAGTATTTCCTCGCGGGGGACCTACAATGAGCAGTTCTTC. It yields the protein CASSISSRGTYNEQFF.

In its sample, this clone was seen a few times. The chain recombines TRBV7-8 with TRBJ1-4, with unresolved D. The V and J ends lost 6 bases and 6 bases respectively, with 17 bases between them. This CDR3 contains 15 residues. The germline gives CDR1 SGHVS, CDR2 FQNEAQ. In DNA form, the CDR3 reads TGTGCCAGCAGTACCCTGGGGAGGGAGGATGAAAAACTGTTTTTT. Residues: CASSTLGREDEKLFF.

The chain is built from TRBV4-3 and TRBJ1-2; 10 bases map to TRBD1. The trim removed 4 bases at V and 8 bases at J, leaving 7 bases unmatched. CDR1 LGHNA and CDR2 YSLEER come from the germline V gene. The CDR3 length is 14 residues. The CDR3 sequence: CASSPGTGVRGYTF. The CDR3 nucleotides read TGCGCCAGCAGCCCAGGGACAGGGGTCCGGGGCTACACCTTC.

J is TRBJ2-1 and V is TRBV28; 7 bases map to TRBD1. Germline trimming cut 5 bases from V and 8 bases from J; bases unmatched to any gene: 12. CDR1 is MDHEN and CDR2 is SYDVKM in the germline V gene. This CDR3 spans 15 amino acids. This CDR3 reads CASSPNRQGVDEQFF. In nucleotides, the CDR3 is TGTGCCAGCAGTCCCAATCGACAGGGCGTCGATGAGCAGTTCTTC.

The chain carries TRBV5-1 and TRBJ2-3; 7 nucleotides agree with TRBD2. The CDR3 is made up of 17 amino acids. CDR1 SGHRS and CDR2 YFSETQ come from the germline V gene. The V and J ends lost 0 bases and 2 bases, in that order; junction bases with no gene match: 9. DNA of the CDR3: TGCGCCAGCAGCTTGGAACGGGAGGCCGACTCCACAGATACGCAGTATTTT. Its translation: CASSLEREADSTDTQYF.